This entry concerns a single T cell receptor (beta chain). This specimen comes from a study of T cells in localized non-small cell lung cancer. This table comes from immunoSEQ multiplex PCR, and its TCRdb copy is limited to in-frame clones, with some not included. The sample yields some 15,000 clones, approximately 85% seen once. Trimming shortened V by 5 bases and J by 9 bases, and 16 bases separated the two germline ends. The germline V gene encodes CDR1 SGHTA and CDR2 FQGTGA. The CDR3 is made up of 13 amino acids. The sequence was obtained from a woman aged 40 to 75 with stage I lung adenocarcinoma. The starting material was peripheral blood, obtained before any cancer treatment. This rearrangement joins TRBV7-3 to TRBJ2-5; the D is unclear. The CDR3: CASSPQPSMAQYF. The CDR3 DNA follows: TGTGCCAGCAGCCCCCAGCCCTCAATGGCCCAGTACTTC.